This T cell receptor beta chain was retrieved from a study of low-dose radiotherapy and immunotherapy resistance in tumors. With TRAV- and TRBV-specific primers, first-strand cDNA was made, covering the alpha and beta chains. It was with a constant-region primer and a V-primer adapter that TCRs were amplified over around 18 PCR cycles. MiXCR was run by TCRdb on the reads, yielding one entry per CDR3 protein. The sample holds 65,000 to 85,000 distinct CDR3 sequences, less than 20% seen once. Germline V gene lookup returns CDR1 LGHDT and CDR2 YNNKEL (reference sequence). V was clipped by 3 bases and J by 0 bases, with 18 bases between them. CDR3 size: 17 residues. Time point described: after trial treatment. Treatment indicated: LDRT plus nivolumab, ipilimumab, low-dose cyclophosphamide and aspirin (RACIN trial).

The receptor was isolated from a male donor with prostate cancer. The sequenced sample was PBMCs, obtained after low-dose radiotherapy plus immunotherapy. J is TRBJ2-7 and V is TRBV3-1; a possible D gene is TRBD2 (5 bases). CDR3 region: CASSHGVLASSSYEQYF. DNA for the CDR3: TGTGCCAGCAGCCATGGAGTGTTAGCGAGTAGCTCCTACGAGCAGTACTTC.